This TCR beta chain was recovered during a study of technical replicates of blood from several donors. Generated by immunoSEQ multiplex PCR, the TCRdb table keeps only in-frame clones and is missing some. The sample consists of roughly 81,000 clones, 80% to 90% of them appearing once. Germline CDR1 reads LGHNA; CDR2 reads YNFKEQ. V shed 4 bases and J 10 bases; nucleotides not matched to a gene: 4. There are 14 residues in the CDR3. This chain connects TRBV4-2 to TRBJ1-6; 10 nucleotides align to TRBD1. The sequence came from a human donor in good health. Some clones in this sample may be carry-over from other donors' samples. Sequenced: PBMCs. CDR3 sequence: CASSLGQGESPLHF. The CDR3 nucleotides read TGTGCCAGCAGCCTTGGACAGGGGGAATCACCCCTCCACTTT.